The T cell receptor (beta chain) described here comes from a study of patients and donors after allogeneic stem cell transplantation. In its sample, this clonotype was seen many times. The CDR3 runs 15 residues. CDR1 ENHRY and CDR2 SYGVKD come from the germline V gene. V trimming: 2 bases; J trimming: 5 bases; junction bases outside the gene matches: 8. TCRdb re-derived calls from the RT-PCR reads in MiXCR, one entry per CDR3 protein. The table includes about 57,000 distinct CDR3 sequences, about 14% detected once. The origin of this receptor is a human donor who was either an allogeneic HSCT recipient or a stem cell or donor lymphocyte infusion donor (not recorded which). It is not recorded whose cells these are; they may come from a transplant donor. The chain carries TRBV10-3 and TRBJ2-5; TRBD1 matches 7 bases. Input material: blood, either unsorted or a sorted T cell fraction (not recorded which). In DNA form, the CDR3 reads TGTGCCATCAGTGAGGACAGGGTCTCCCTGGAGACCCAGTACTTC. As protein: CAISEDRVSLETQYF.